This is a list of T cell receptor beta chains from one sample in a study of shared clonotypes between healthy human individuals. Profiled with immunoSEQ multiplex PCR; TCRdb holds only in-frame clones, not every one. Among 1,100,000 or so clones, 70% to 80% were seen once, and the ten largest hold about 0.52%. Sample: memory CD4+ T cells from PBMCs. The receptor source for this set is a man aged 18 to 30 in good health. Some clones in this sample may be carry-over from other donors' samples. The CDR3 runs from the conserved cysteine through the conserved F or W. Each record gives: V gene, CDR3 protein.

V: TRBV28; CDR3: CASSSGTSGRVDTQYF
V: TRBV27; CDR3: CASSTQDWPRIDEQYF
V: TRBV7-9; CDR3: CASSRRGYTF
V: TRBV29-1; CDR3: CSARTVSYEQYF
V: TRBV7-5; CDR3: CVRSLVQREGQWETQYF
V: TRBV11-2; CDR3: CASSLRLYNADTQYF
V: TRBV30; CDR3: CAWSAGGFMNTEAFF
V: TRBV2; CDR3: CASSALGDTGELFF
V: TRBV5-1; CDR3: CASSSGLATDTQYF
V: TRBV2; CDR3: CASSDPLLNTGELFF
V: TRBV10-3; CDR3: CAISAGSAAGELFF
V: TRBV29-1; CDR3: CSVSSGRGQAYNEQFF
V: TRBV10-3; CDR3: CAISERQGAIAETQYF
V: TRBV2; CDR3: CASSRLPSYHEQFF
V: TRBV7-2; CDR3: CASSFSGQETQYF
V: TRBV19; CDR3: CASTPTGRVGSGELFF
V: TRBV7-3; CDR3: CASSYGLAGESEQFF
V: TRBV7-2; CDR3: CASSSRGADTQYF
V: TRBV30; CDR3: CACGQPNTEAFF
V: TRBV28; CDR3: CASSSGGGIKNIQYF
V: TRBV6-5; CDR3: CASTTGGGSLRGAFF
V: TRBV5-1; CDR3: CASSLASTEQETQYF
V: TRBV6-5; CDR3: CASSGDTGELFF
V: TRBV28; CDR3: CASSRYGYTF
V: TRBV19; CDR3: CASSIGGGPNEQFF
V: TRBV10-3; CDR3: CAIGQGGNTIYF
V: TRBV27; CDR3: CASSFELSYNEQFF
V: TRBV6-6; CDR3: CASSPLLAGANVLTF
V: TRBV15; CDR3: CATSRETYGYTF
V: TRBV10-3; CDR3: CAISESLRGSGNQPQHF
V: TRBV28; CDR3: CASSSLTFSPFF
V: TRBV7-3; CDR3: CASSLQEGPPQYF
V: TRBV11-2; CDR3: CASSPNSAGSTDTQYF
V: TRBV5-4; CDR3: CASSPPAGDYGYTF
V: TRBV18; CDR3: CASSQRTGERGANVLTF
V: TRBV5-1; CDR3: CASSLVTGKNTEAFF
V: TRBV19; CDR3: CASTGQVVYGYTF
V: TRBV7-3; CDR3: CASRSGQGHTGELFF
V: TRBV28; CDR3: CASITGVTPTEAFF
V: TRBV30; CDR3: CAWSASLLTETQYF
V: TRBV27; CDR3: CASSLGRQGYLHF